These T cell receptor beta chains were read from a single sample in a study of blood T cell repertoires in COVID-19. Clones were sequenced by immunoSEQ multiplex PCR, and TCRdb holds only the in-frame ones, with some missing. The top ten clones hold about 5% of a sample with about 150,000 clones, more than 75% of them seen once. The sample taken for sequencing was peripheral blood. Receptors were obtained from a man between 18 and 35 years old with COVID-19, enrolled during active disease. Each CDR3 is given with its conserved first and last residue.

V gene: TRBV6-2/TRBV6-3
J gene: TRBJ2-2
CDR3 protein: CASSQVRLRRTGELFF

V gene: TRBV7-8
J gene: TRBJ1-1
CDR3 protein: CASTYGTEAFF

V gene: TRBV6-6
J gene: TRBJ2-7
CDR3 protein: CASGSGTVYEQYF

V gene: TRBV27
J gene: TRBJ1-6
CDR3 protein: CASSPGTANSPLHF

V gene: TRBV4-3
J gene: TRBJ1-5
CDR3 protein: CASSQDWGTNQPQHF

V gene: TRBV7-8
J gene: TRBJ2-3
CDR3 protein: CASSLILADTDTQYF

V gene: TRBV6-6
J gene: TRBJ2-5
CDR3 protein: CASSYGTRGETQYF

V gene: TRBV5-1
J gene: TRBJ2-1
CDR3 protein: CASSLETRRDLFNEQFF

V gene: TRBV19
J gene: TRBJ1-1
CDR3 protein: CASSPYYRVENTEAFF

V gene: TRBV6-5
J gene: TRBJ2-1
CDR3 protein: CASSYELSSYNEQFF

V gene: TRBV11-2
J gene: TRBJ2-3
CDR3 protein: CASSSRLAGAPYTQYF

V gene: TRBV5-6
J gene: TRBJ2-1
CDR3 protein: CASSPLSGGRYNEQFF

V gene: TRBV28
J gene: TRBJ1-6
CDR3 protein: CASSLPGGTYNSPLHF

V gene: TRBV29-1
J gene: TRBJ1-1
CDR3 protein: CSVLRDRGATEAFF

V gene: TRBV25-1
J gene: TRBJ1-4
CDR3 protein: CASSELGRGNEKLFF

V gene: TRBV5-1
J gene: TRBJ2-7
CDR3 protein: CASSLRQGYNEQYF

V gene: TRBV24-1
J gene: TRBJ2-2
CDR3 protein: CATSDRKGAGHTSTGELFF

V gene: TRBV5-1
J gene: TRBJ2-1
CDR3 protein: CASSSGVPSGYNEQFF

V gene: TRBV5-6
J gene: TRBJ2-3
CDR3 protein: CASSFPGSDTQYF

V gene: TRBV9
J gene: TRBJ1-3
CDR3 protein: CASSVGQGAGGHGNTIYF

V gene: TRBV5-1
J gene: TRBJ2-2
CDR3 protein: CASSQDRYTGELFF

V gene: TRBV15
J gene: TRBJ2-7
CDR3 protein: CATSRVGQGAVYEQYF

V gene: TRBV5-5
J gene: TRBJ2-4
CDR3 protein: CASSLGDRGNIQYF

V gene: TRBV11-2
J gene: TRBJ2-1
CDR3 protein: CASSPLAGGLNEQFF

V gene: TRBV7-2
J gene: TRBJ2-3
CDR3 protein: CASSLGTGYRDTQYF

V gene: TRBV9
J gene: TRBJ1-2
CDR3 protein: CASSGTSNYGYTF

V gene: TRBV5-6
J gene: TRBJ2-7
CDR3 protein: CASSRSGQGAEQYF

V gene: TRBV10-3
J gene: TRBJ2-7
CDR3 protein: CAISEASLEGEQYF

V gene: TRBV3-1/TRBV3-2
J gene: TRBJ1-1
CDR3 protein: CASSQDAGDEAFF